This T cell receptor (beta chain) originates from a study of T cells after yellow fever vaccination. General study points: When the response was secondary, it was weaker but reached its peak faster, day 5 versus 15. Boosting was followed by the reappearance of most primary-vaccination clones (96% CD4, 85% to 90% CD8).

The TCR cDNA carried a universal primer site and UMIs from 5'RACE template switching. TCRdb ran MiXCR on the 5' RACE reads and lists one entry per CDR3 protein. The sample contains around 100,000 distinct CDR3 sequences, around 5.5% of which appear only once. With respect to this clonotype: The target antigen is unknown.

Germline V lookup: CDR1 SEHNR, CDR2 FQNEAQ (reference sequence). V gave up 8 bases and J gave up 2 bases; unmatched junction bases: 6. This CDR3 comprises 13 residues. This receptor was obtained from a man aged 18 to 30 who received the YFV17D yellow fever vaccine. Sequencing used CD8+ T cells sorted from PBMCs, obtained 10 days after the yellow fever booster vaccination. The chain couples TRBV7-9 to TRBJ2-7; 7 bases fit TRBD1. CDR3 in DNA: TGTGCCAGCGGGGACAGAGCTACCTACGAGCAGTACTTC. This gives the protein CASGDRATYEQYF.